Following are 30 T cell receptor beta chains from one sample sequenced in a study of cytomegalovirus exposure and HLA in healthy donors. 60 Vbeta and 13 Jbeta primers were used in PCR. This table comes from immunoSEQ multiplex PCR, and its TCRdb copy is limited to in-frame clones, with some not included. The data hold about 180,000 clones, with 80% observed a single time. Sequenced sample: PBMCs. These TCRs come from a woman aged 25 to 39 in good health and CMV-seronegative.

V gene TRBV9 combines with J gene TRBJ2-3; TRBD2 matches 8 bases. The germline CDR1 and CDR2 sequences are SGDLS and YYNGEE. After removal of 4 bases from V and 2 bases from J, the junction contained 6 bases not matched to a gene. This CDR3 spans 15 amino acids. DNA for the CDR3: TGTGCCAGCAGCCCACTAGCGGCCCACACAGATACGCAGTATTTT. This codes for CASSPLAAHTDTQYF.

V gene TRBV29-1 combines with J gene TRBJ2-2; 8 bases match TRBD2. The length of the CDR3 is 14 residues. The J segment lost 5 bases and the V segment lost 6 bases, leaving 8 bases of the junction unmatched. Germline CDR1 SQVTM, CDR2 ANQGSEA. The CDR3 nucleotides read TGCAGCGTCAAATCCCGGGGGGGGACCGGGGAGCTGTTTTTT. It codes for CSVKSRGGTGELFF.

The chain uses TRBV19 and TRBJ2-3; D might be TRBD1 (6 bases). The CDR3 runs to 15 residues. Trimming removed 2 bases at V and 1 base at J, with 10 bases between. Germline V gene lookup returns CDR1 LNHDA and CDR2 SQIVND (reference sequence). The CDR3 loop is CASSILGARTDTQYF. CDR3 coding DNA: TGTGCCAGTAGTATACTGGGGGCTCGCACAGATACGCAGTATTTT.

The chain combines TRBV5-1 with TRBJ1-1; D is perhaps TRBD1 (5 bases). V lost 0 bases and J 0 bases, leaving 12 bases between the germline ends. The length of the CDR3 is 16 residues. Germline-derived CDR1 and CDR2 are SGHRS and YFSETQ. CDR3: CASSLGTPPMNTEAFF. As DNA, the CDR3 is TGCGCCAGCAGCTTGGGGACACCCCCCATGAACACTGAAGCTTTCTTT.

This clone was observed a few times. This rearrangement joins TRBV5-4 to TRBJ1-2; 7 bases match TRBD1. Germline CDR1 reads SGHNT; CDR2 reads YYREEE (reference sequence). The CDR3 covers 15 residues. J was trimmed by 7 bases and V by 0 bases; bases with no gene match: 9. In DNA, the CDR3 is TGTGCCAGCAGCTTGGAGGGGGCGCTTGGGTTTGGCTACACCTTC. Its protein product is CASSLEGALGFGYTF.

The rearrangement links TRBV4-3 to TRBJ1-1; D may be TRBD1 (6 bases). V was trimmed by 4 bases and J by 8 bases, leaving 23 bases between them. CDR1 and CDR2 from the germline V gene are LGHNA and YSLEER. The CDR3 covers 16 residues. The CDR3: CASSLDNPGHIIEAFF. The CDR3 nucleotides are TGCGCCAGCAGCCTAGACAACCCGGGACACATAATAGAAGCTTTCTTT.

The V call is TRBV30, the J call TRBJ1-5; maybe TRBD1 (5 bases). The CDR3 totals 15 residues. The V and J ends lost 0 bases and 9 bases respectively, with 18 bases between them. Germline lookup yields CDR1 GTSNPN and CDR2 SVGIG (reference sequence). CDR3 protein: CAWSVRGPGDRPQHF. CDR3 bases: TGTGCCTGGAGTGTAAGAGGGCCGGGGGACCGGCCCCAGCATTTT.

The table lists this clone with a few counts. The rearrangement links TRBV4-1 to TRBJ1-4, with a tentative D call TRBD1 (5 bases). The CDR3 length is 15 residues. V was pared by 0 bases and J by 6 bases, with 11 bases between. Germline V CDR1 and CDR2: MGHRA, YSYEKL. CDR3 residues: CASSQDGAGYEKLFF. The CDR3 DNA reads TGCGCCAGCAGCCAAGATGGGGCAGGGTATGAAAAACTGTTTTTT.

The chain combines TRBV6-6 with TRBJ1-2; no firm D call. The CDR3 sequence is 11 residues long. Per the germline V gene, CDR1 is MNHNY and CDR2 is SVGAGI (reference sequence). Trimming took 2 bases from V and 8 from J, leaving 6 bases between them. CDR3 loop: CASSYTRGYTF. The CDR3, as DNA: TGTGCCAGCAGTTACACCCGGGGCTACACCTTC.

In this sample, this clone turned up a few times. V and J are TRBV7-7 and TRBJ2-5; TRBD1 agrees at 10 bases. V lost 2 bases, J lost 7 bases, and 7 bases stayed unmatched. Germline CDR1 and CDR2: SSHAT and FNYEAQ (reference sequence). The CDR3 is made up of 15 amino acids. CDR3 in amino acids: CASSLYRQGAVTQYF. CDR3 bases: TGTGCCAGCAGCTTATACCGACAGGGGGCGGTGACCCAGTACTTC.

The chain employs TRBV18 and TRBJ1-2; a possible D gene is TRBD1 (5 bases). Germline loops: CDR1 KGHSH, CDR2 LQKENI. The CDR3 length is 15 residues. V was pared by 0 bases and J by 1 base, with 9 bases between. The CDR3 loop reads CASSPPRVINYGYTF. The CDR3 region has the DNA TGTGCCAGCTCACCACCCAGGGTTATTAACTATGGCTACACCTTC.

The V and J genes are TRBV7-2 and TRBJ2-7; tentatively, D is TRBD2 (6 bases). CDR1 is SGHTA, CDR2 FQGNSA, per germline. This CDR3 is built from 11 residues. Trimming took off 8 bases at V and 3 bases at J, with 8 bases between the two ends. The CDR3 reads CASRRDYEQYF. In DNA, the CDR3 is TGTGCCAGCCGGAGGGACTACGAGCAGTACTTC. The whole variable domain, remainder taken from reference TRBV7-2 and TRBJ2-7, is GAGVSQSPSNKVTEKGKDVELRCDPISGHTALYWYRQSLGQGLEFLIYFQGNSAPDKSGLPSDRFSAERTGGSVSTLTIQRTQQEDSAVYLCASRRDYEQYFGPGTRLTVT.

About this clone itself: It is likely a read error, because the conserved phenylalanine at the end of the CDR3 is missing. The chain combines TRBV5-8 with TRBJ1-2, with 12 bases that match TRBD1. Per germline, CDR1 SGHTS and CDR2 YDEGEE. The V segment lost 4 bases and the J segment 7 bases; nucleotides outside the gene matches: 5. The CDR3 sequence is 14 residues long. CDR3 protein: CASSMGQGAIGYTL. CDR3 in DNA: TGTGCCAGCAGCATGGGACAGGGGGCAATTGGCTACACCCTC.

This rearrangement joins TRBV4-2 to TRBJ1-4; TRBD1 matches 9 bases. The CDR3 has 19 residues. The trim removed 1 base at V and 3 bases at J, leaving 12 bases unmatched. Looked up from germline, CDR1 is LGHNA and CDR2 is YNFKEQ. CDR3 DNA: TGTGCCAGCAGCCAAGCCGGGACAGGGATCTCCCTAGCTAATGAAAAACTGTTTTTT. It yields the protein CASSQAGTGISLANEKLFF.

The chain has TRBV10-2 and TRBJ2-1, with D perhaps TRBD2 (6 bases). Trimming took off 8 bases at V and 2 bases at J, with 10 bases between the two ends. CDR1 WSHSY and CDR2 SAAADI come from the germline V gene. The length of the CDR3 is 13 residues. The CDR3 here is CASAPGAYNEQFF. Here the CDR3 DNA reads TGCGCCAGCGCCCCGGGGGCCTACAATGAGCAGTTCTTC.

The V and J genes are TRBV30 and TRBJ1-3; 8 positions match TRBD1. Germline CDR1 GTSNPN, CDR2 SVGIG (reference sequence). V was pared by 8 bases and J by 1 base, with 10 bases of the junction left unmatched. The length of the CDR3 is 15 residues. In DNA form, the CDR3 reads TGTGCCCTACAGGGGGTGAAGGGTTCTGGAAACACCATATATTTT. This translates into CALQGVKGSGNTIYF.

The genes are TRBV6-1 and TRBJ1-2, with D tentatively TRBD1 (6 bases). CDR1 and CDR2 (germline): MNHNS, SASEGT. The CDR3 extends over 14 amino acids. V lost 7 bases to trimming and J lost 4 bases, with 16 bases between them. CDR3 protein: CASNGGPFGYGYTF. CDR3 DNA sequence: TGTGCCAGCAACGGGGGGCCGTTCGGCTATGGCTACACCTTC.

This chain links TRBV27 with TRBJ1-5, with a tentative D call TRBD1 (5 bases). The V and J ends lost 2 bases and 7 bases respectively, with 18 bases between them. This CDR3 is built from 16 residues. CDR1 and CDR2 from the germline V gene are MNHEY and SMNVEV (reference sequence). The CDR3 loop reads CASSLRSGTLAQPQHF. The CDR3 nucleotides are TGTGCCAGCAGTTTAAGGTCCGGGACTCTGGCACAGCCCCAGCATTTT.

On this clone: This specimen includes other DNA sequences encoding the same CDR3. This rearrangement joins TRBV5-1 to TRBJ2-1; TRBD1 is a possible D gene (6 bases). This CDR3 has 15 residues. Germline V CDR1 and CDR2: SGHRS, YFSETQ. Trimming left V 0 bases short and J 3 bases short, with 10 bases between. CDR3 loop: CASSLATGSYNEQFF. In nucleotides, the CDR3 is TGCGCCAGCAGCTTGGCCACAGGGAGCTACAATGAGCAGTTCTTC.

The gene calls are TRBV6-4 and TRBJ1-2; a possible D gene is TRBD1 (5 bases). This CDR3 has 14 amino acids. The V gene's germline CDR1 is MRHNA and CDR2 SNTAGT. The germline V and J ends were trimmed by 0 bases and 7 bases, with 12 bases remaining between them. The CDR3 region has the DNA TGTGCCAGCAGTGACTCGGAGCAGGGTAGTGGCTACACCTTC. Protein sequence: CASSDSEQGSGYTF.

Written as DNA, the CDR3 is TGTGCTAGTGGTTTGGTGACGGCCCTCGAGCGGAGCTCCTATAATTCACCCCTCCACTTT. Protein: CASGLVTALERSSYNSPLHF. The chain has TRBV12-5 and TRBJ1-6; no clear D gene. Germline CDR1 LGHNT, CDR2 FRNRAP. The CDR3 is 20 amino acids. V was pared by 0 bases and J by 0 bases, with 18 bases between.

This clone appeared a few times. The chain employs TRBV5-1 and TRBJ1-1; 10 bases line up with TRBD1. This CDR3 has 15 residues. Germline CDR1 and CDR2: SGHRS and YFSETQ. V lost 4 bases and J lost 10; bases outside the gene matches: 13. CDR3 amino acids: CASSGQGTGVGGAFF. For the CDR3, the DNA is TGCGCCAGCAGCGGTCAAGGGACAGGGGTCGGGGGAGCTTTCTTT.

V and J are TRBV2 and TRBJ1-2, with D perhaps matching TRBD1 (5 bases). Trimming took off 6 bases at V and 4 bases at J, with 15 bases between the two ends. There are 14 residues in the CDR3. CDR1 is SNHLY and CDR2 is FYNNEI in the germline V gene. CDR3 protein: CASSRREGSYGYTF. Here the CDR3 DNA reads TGTGCCAGCAGCCGAAGGGAGGGGAGCTATGGCTACACCTTC.

V is TRBV7-9 and J is TRBJ1-1; weak D call: TRBD1 (5 bases). The germline CDR1 and CDR2 sequences are SEHNR and FQNEAQ (reference sequence). The CDR3 sequence is 15 residues long. With 3 bases removed from V and 1 base from J, the gap between germline ends came to 12 bases. In DNA form, the CDR3 reads TGTGCCAGCAGCTTCACAGGTCTGTCGAACACTGAAGCTTTCTTT. Translation gives CASSFTGLSNTEAFF.

This rearrangement joins TRBV18 to TRBJ1-1; perhaps TRBD1 as D (5 bases). This CDR3 is built from 13 residues. V shed 2 bases and J shed 4 bases, with 8 bases lying between them. Per the germline V gene, CDR1 is KGHSH and CDR2 is LQKENI. Here the CDR3 reads CASSPKGSTEAFF. CDR3 DNA: TGTGCCAGCTCACCAAAGGGGTCCACTGAAGCTTTCTTT.

Only one count was recorded for this clone. This chain links TRBV7-2 with TRBJ2-4; D is uncertain. The CDR3 has 15 residues. With 1 base removed from V and 8 bases from J, the gap between germline ends came to 15 bases. The germline gives CDR1 SGHTA, CDR2 FQGNSA. The CDR3 nucleotides read TGTGCCAGCAGCTTAGTGAATGTATGGCCGCACATTCAGTACTTC. This translates into CASSLVNVWPHIQYF.

A note on this clone: Other DNA sequences in this sample translate to the same CDR3. The chain uses TRBV4-1 and TRBJ2-2, with 13 positions matching TRBD2. V lost 1 base, J lost 5 bases, and 4 bases stayed unmatched. Germline CDR1 is MGHRA and CDR2 is YSYEKL. This CDR3 region has 17 residues. CDR3 bases: TGCGCCAGCAGCCAAGCTACTAGCGGGGGGGCAACCGGGGAGCTGTTTTTT. Protein: CASSQATSGGATGELFF.

The V and J genes are TRBV9 and TRBJ2-7; TRBD1 aligns across 9 bases. This CDR3 has 14 residues. Germline loops: CDR1 SGDLS, CDR2 YYNGEE. Trimming cost V 5 bases and J 8 bases; bases outside gene matches: 11. The CDR3 here is CASSRRDRATQQYF. CDR3 nucleotide sequence: TGTGCCAGCAGTCGTCGGGACAGGGCCACCCAGCAGTACTTC.

CDR3 bases: TGTGCCAGCAGTGAGACAGGAGGCTCGTTCTTC. Amino acid sequence: CASSETGGSFF. J is TRBJ2-1 and V is TRBV25-1; weak D call: TRBD1 (6 bases). This CDR3 spans 11 amino acids. V lost 3 bases to trimming and J lost 15 bases, with 12 bases between them. Per germline, CDR1 MGHDK and CDR2 SYGVNS.

This clone was seen a handful of times. The rearrangement links TRBV6-4 to TRBJ2-3, with TRBD2 matching 9 bases. The ends lost 0 bases at V and 6 bases at J; junction bases unmatched: 4. The CDR3 is 15 amino acids. Germline CDR1 reads MRHNA; CDR2 reads SNTAGT. In DNA, the CDR3 is TGTGCCAGCAGTGACTCCAGCGGGGGGTTGGATACGCAGTATTTT. This encodes CASSDSSGGLDTQYF.